The source of this T cell receptor beta chain is a study of blood T cell repertoires in COVID-19. In the authors' workflow: For nucleated cells, counts were estimated from reference gene primer amplification. The repertoire was sequenced with immunoSEQ multiplex PCR; TCRdb's copy has only in-frame clones and lacks some. Clone size and the V and J calls come from that table; the DNA yielded D and trimming. This repertoire shows 200,000 to 300,000 clones, 88% found once; its top ten account for around 3.1%. The sequenced material came from PBMCs or T cells enriched from blood (not recorded which). The sequence was collected from a woman aged 40-49 years who had been exposed to COVID-19.

The CDR3 bases are TGTGCCACCAGCAGAGATAGACAGGGGGCGGGGGAGCAGTACTTC. It encodes CATSRDRQGAGEQYF. The chain uses TRBV15 and TRBJ2-7, with 10 bases matching TRBD1. V gave up 0 bases and J gave up 7 bases; unmatched junction bases: 6. CDR3 length: 15 residues. Germline CDR1 LNHNV, CDR2 YYDKDF (reference sequence). The complete variable domain, with remaining parts taken from reference TRBV15 and TRBJ2-7, reads DAMVIQNPRYQVTQFGKPVTLSCSQTLNHNVMYWYQQKSSQAPKLLFHYYDKDFNNEADTPDNFQSRRPNTSFCFLDIRSPGLGDTAMYLCATSRDRQGAGEQYFGPGTRLTVT.